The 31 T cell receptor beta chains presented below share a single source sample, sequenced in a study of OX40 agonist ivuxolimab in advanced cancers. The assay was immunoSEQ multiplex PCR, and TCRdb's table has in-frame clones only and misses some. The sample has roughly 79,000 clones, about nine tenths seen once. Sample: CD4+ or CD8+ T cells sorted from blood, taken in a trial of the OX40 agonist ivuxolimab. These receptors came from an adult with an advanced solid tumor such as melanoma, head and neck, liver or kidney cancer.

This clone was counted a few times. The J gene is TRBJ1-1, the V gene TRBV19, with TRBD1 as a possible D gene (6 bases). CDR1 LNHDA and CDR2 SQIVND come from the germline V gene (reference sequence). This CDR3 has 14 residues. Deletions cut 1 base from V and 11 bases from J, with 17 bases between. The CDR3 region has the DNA TGTGCCAGTAGTATAGTGGAGGGGGAAGTTGGGGCTTTCTTT. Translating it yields CASSIVEGEVGAFF.

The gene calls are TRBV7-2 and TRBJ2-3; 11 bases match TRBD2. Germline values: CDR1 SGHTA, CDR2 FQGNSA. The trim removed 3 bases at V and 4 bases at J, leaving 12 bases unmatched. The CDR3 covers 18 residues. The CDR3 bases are TGTGCCAGCAGCTTGGTTCGCCCTAGCGGGAGGAACTCAGATACGCAGTATTTT. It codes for CASSLVRPSGRNSDTQYF.

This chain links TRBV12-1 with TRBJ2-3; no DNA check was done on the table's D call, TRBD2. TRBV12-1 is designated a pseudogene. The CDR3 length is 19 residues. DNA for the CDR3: TGTGCCAGCAACGACTTAAGGTCGACTAGCGGGAGGGCAATGGATACGCAGTATTTT. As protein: CASNDLRSTSGRAMDTQYF.

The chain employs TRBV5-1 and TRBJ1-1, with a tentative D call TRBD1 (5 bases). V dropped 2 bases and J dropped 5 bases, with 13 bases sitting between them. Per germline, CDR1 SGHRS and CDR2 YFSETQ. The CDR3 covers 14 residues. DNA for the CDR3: TGCGCCAGCAGCTTTAGTGGGGCGCGGACTGAAGCTTTCTTT. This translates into CASSFSGARTEAFF.

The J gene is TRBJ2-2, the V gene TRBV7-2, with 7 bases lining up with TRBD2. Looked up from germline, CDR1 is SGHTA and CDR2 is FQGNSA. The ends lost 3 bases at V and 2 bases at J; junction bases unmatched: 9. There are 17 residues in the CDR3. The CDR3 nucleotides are TGTGCCAGCAGCTTGCGTCAGCTAGCGGCTAACACCGGGGAGCTGTTTTTT. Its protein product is CASSLRQLAANTGELFF.

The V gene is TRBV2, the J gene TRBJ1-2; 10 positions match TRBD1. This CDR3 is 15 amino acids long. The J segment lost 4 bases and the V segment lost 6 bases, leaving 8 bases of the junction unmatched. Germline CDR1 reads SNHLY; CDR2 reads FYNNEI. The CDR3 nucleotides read TGTGCCAGCAGAGCTGACCGGGACAGGGGCTATGGCTACACCTTC. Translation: CASRADRDRGYGYTF.

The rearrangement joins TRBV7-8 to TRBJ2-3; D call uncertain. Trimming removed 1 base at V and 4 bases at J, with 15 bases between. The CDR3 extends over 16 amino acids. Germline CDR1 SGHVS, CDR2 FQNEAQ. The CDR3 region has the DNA TGTGCCAGCAGCTTAGAGATATGGGGTACGTCAGATACGCAGTATTTT. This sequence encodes CASSLEIWGTSDTQYF.

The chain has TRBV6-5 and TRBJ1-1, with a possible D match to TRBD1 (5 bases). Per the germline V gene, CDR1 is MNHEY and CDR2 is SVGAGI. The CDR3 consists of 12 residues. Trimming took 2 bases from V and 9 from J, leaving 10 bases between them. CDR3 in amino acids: CASSYGGTQAFF. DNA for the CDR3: TGTGCCAGCAGTTACGGGGGGACCCAAGCTTTCTTT.

As DNA, the CDR3 is TGTGCCAGCAGGTCAGCCAAAAACATTCAGTACTTC. It specifies CASRSAKNIQYF. The rearrangement joins TRBV6-5 to TRBJ2-4, with unresolved D. Trimming removed 6 bases from V and 0 bases from J, with 3 bases in between. The CDR3 contains 12 residues. The germline V gene has CDR1 MNHEY and CDR2 SVGAGI.

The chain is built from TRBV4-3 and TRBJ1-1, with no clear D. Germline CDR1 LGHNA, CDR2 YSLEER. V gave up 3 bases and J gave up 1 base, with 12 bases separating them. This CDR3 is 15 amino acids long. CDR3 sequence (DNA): TGCGCCAGCAGCCACGAATCCCTGGGGAACACTGAAGCTTTCTTT. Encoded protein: CASSHESLGNTEAFF.

The CDR3 region is CASSLGNTGELFF. CDR3 DNA: TGTGCCAGTAGCCTCGGGAACACCGGGGAGCTGTTTTTT. This sequence joins TRBV19 and TRBJ2-2; D remains ambiguous. This CDR3 spans 13 amino acids. V was trimmed by 6 bases and J by 1 base, leaving 6 bases between them. The germline gives CDR1 LNHDA, CDR2 SQIVND (reference sequence).

CDR3 residues: CASSSSFGGYNEQFF. CDR3 DNA: TGTGCCAGCAGCTCCTCTTTTGGGGGATACAATGAGCAGTTCTTC. This chain links TRBV7-2 with TRBJ2-1; D may match TRBD1 or TRBD2 (5 bases each). Looked up from germline, CDR1 is SGHTA and CDR2 is FQGNSA. The CDR3 is 15 amino acids. V was clipped by 4 bases and J by 4 bases, with 14 bases between them.

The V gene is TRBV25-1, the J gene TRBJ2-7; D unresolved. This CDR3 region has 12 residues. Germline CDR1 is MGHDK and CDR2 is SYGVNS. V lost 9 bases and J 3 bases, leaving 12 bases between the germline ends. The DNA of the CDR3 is TGTGCCAGGGACCCGGGCAACTACGAGCAGTACTTC. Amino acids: CARDPGNYEQYF.

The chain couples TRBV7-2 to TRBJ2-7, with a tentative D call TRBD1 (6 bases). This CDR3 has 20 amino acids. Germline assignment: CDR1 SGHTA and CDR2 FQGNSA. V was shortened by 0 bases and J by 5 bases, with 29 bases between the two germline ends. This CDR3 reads CASSLATPRDQSRNRDEQYF. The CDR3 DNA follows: TGTGCCAGCAGCTTAGCTACTCCCCGGGACCAGAGCCGAAACAGGGACGAGCAGTACTTC.

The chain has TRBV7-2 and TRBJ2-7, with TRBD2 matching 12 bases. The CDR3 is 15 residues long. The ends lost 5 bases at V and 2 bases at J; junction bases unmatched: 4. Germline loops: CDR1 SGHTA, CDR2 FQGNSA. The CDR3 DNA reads TGTGCCAGCAGCCCCCGGACTAGCGGGACCTACGAGCAGTACTTC. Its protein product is CASSPRTSGTYEQYF.

DNA of the CDR3: TGTGCCAGCAGTCCGATGGGACAGAGGGCCTCAAACCAAGAGACCCAGTACTTC. This encodes CASSPMGQRASNQETQYF. This chain uses TRBV28 with TRBJ2-5, with 7 bases fitting TRBD1. Germline V gives CDR1 MDHEN, CDR2 SYDVKM. This CDR3 has 18 amino acids. The junction had 15 bases not matched to a gene; V was cut back by 5 bases and J by 0 bases.

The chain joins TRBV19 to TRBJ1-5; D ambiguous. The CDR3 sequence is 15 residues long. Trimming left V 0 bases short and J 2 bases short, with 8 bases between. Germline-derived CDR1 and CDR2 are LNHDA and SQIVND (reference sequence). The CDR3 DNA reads TGTGCCAGTAGTATAGATCGGAGGCGCAATCAGCCCCAGCATTTT. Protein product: CASSIDRRRNQPQHF. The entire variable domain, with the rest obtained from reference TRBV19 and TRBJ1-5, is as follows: DGGITQSPKYLFRKEGQNVTLSCEQNLNHDAMYWYRQDPGQGLRLIYYSQIVNDFQKGDIAEGYSVSREKKESFPLTVTSAQKNPTAFYLCASSIDRRRNQPQHFGDGTRLSIL.

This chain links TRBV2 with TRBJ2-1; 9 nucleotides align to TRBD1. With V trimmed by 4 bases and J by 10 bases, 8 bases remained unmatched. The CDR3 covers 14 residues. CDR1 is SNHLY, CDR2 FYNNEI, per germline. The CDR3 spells CASSVRPGQGEQFF. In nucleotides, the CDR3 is TGTGCCAGCAGTGTACGCCCGGGACAGGGAGAGCAGTTCTTC.

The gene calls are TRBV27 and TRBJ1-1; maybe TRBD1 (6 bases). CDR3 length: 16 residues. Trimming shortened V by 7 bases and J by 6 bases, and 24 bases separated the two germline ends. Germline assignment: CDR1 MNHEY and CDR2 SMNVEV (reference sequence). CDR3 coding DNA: TGTGCCAGCACCCGGGGGGGGGCCCGGGGTTTCCCTGAAGCTTTCTTT. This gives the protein CASTRGGARGFPEAFF.

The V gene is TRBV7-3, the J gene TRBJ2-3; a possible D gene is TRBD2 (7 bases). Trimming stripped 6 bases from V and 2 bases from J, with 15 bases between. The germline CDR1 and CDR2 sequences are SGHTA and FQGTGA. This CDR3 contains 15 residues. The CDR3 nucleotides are TGTGCCAGCAGTCACCAAGCGGGACACACAGATACGCAGTATTTT. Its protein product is CASSHQAGHTDTQYF.

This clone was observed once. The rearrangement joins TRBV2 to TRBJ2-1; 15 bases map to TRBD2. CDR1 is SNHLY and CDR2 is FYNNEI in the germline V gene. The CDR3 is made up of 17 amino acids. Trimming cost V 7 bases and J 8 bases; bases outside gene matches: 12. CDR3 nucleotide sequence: TGTGCCAGCACCGAGTCGGGACTAGCGGGAGGAGGATATGAGCAGTTCTTC. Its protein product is CASTESGLAGGGYEQFF.

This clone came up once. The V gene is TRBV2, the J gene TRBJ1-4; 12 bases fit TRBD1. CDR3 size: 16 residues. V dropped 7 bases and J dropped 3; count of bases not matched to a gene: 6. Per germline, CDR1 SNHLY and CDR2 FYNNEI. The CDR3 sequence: CASKGDRGRSNEKLFF. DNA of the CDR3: TGTGCCAGCAAGGGGGACAGGGGGCGATCTAATGAAAAACTGTTTTTT.

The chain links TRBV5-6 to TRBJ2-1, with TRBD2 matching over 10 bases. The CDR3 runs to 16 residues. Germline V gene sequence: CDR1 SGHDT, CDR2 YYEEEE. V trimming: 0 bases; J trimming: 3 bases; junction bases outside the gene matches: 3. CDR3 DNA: TGTGCCAGCAGCTTGGAGCTAGCGGGAGACTACAATGAGCAGTTCTTC. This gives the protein CASSLELAGDYNEQFF. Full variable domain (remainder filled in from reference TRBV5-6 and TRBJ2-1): DAGVTQSPTHLIKTRGQQVTLRCSPKSGHDTVSWYQQALGQGPQFIFQYYEEEERQRGNFPDRFSGHQFPNYSSELNVNALLLGDSALYLCASSLELAGDYNEQFFGPGTRLTVL.

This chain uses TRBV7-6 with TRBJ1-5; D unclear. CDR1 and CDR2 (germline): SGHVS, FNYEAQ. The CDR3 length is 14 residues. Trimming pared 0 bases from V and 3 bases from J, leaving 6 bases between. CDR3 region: CASSLAPDNQPQHF. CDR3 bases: TGTGCCAGCAGCTTAGCGCCTGACAATCAGCCCCAGCATTTT. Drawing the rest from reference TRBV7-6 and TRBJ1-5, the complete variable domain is GAGVSQSPRYKVTKRGQDVALRCDPISGHVSLYWYRQALGQGPEFLTYFNYEAQQDKSGLPNDRFSAERPEGSISTLTIQRTEQRDSAMYRCASSLAPDNQPQHFGDGTRLSIL.

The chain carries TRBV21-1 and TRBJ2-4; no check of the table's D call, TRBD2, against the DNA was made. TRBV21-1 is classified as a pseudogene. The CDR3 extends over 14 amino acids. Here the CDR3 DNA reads TGTGCCAGCAGCAAAGGGGACTCCTTTTACATTCAGTACTTC. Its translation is CASSKGDSFYIQYF.

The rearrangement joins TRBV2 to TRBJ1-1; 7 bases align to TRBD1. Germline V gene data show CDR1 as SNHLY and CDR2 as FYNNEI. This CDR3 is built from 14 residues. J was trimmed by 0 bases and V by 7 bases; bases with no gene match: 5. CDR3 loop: CASTKDRMNTEAFF. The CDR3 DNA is TGTGCCAGCACCAAGGACAGGATGAACACTGAAGCTTTCTTT.

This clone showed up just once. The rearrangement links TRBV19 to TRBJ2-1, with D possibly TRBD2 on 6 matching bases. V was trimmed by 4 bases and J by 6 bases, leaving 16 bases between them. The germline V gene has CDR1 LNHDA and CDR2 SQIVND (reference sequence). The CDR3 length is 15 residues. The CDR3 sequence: CASSTSAVFPNEQFF. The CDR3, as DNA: TGTGCCAGTAGTACTAGCGCTGTATTTCCCAATGAGCAGTTCTTC.

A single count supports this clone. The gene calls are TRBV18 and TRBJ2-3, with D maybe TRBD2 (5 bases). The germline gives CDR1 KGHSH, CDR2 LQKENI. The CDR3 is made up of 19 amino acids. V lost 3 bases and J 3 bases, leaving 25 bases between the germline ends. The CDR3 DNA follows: TGTGCCAGCTCACCTCTTAATGGCATTCCAGTGGGAGTTACAGATACGCAGTATTTT. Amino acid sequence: CASSPLNGIPVGVTDTQYF.

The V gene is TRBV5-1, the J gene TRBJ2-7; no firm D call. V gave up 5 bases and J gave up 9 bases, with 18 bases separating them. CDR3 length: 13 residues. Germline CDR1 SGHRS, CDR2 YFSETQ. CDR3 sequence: CASRPVLGIGQYF. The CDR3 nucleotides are TGCGCCAGCAGACCGGTCCTTGGTATTGGGCAGTACTTC.

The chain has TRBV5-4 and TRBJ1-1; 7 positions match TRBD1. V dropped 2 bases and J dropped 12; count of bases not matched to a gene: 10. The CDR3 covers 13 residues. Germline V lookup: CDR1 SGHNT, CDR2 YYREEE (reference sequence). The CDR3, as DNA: TGTGCCAGCAGCTTTACCACAGGGGCTTTATCTTTCTTT. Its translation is CASSFTTGALSFF.

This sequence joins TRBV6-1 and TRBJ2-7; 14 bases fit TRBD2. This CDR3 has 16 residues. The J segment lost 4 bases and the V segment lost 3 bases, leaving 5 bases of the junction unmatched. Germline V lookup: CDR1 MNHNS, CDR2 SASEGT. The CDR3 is CASSEGLAGAGYEQYF. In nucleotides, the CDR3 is TGTGCCAGCAGTGAGGGACTAGCGGGAGCGGGGTACGAGCAGTACTTC.